This is a list of T cell receptor beta chains from one sample in a study of blood T cell repertoires in COVID-19. Libraries were prepared by immunoSEQ multiplex PCR; TCRdb keeps only in-frame clonotypes and omits some of them. The data hold roughly 250,000 clones, with roughly four fifths observed a single time. What was sequenced was peripheral blood. The receptors here all came from a woman in her 70s with acute or convalescent COVID-19. Each CDR3 is given with its conserved first and last residue. D genes are given only for firm matches. Size is stated for part of the rows, as once, few or many counts, or as a class when the clone is expanded.

>TRBJ2-3|NA|TRBV4-2|TRBD2
CASSPLIGTSGGTDTQYF
TGTGCCAGCAGCCCCTTAATCGGGACTAGCGGGGGCACAGATACGCAGTATTTT
>TRBJ1-3|NA|TRBV30|NA
CAWSRARTAVTGNTIYF
TGTGCCTGGAGTCGGGCCAGGACAGCTGTCACTGGAAACACCATATATTTT
>TRBJ1-1|NA|TRBV7-2|NA
CASSLARMGAPGTEAFF
TGTGCCAGCAGCTTAGCGCGTATGGGGGCGCCCGGCACTGAAGCTTTCTTT
>TRBJ2-1|NA|TRBV5-8|TRBD1
CASSRGNRGNEQFF
TGTGCCAGCAGCCGGGGTAACAGGGGCAATGAGCAGTTCTTC
>TRBJ1-1|NA|TRBV5-8|NA
CASSSREATEAFF
TGTGCCAGCAGCTCCAGGGAGGCCACTGAAGCTTTCTTT
>TRBJ1-3|NA|TRBV7-9|NA
CASSLGGRGSGNTIYF
TGTGCCAGCAGCTTAGGAGGGCGAGGGTCTGGAAACACCATATATTTT
>TRBJ1-4|NA|TRBV3-1/TRBV3-2|NA
CASSQGRREKLFF
TGTGCCAGCAGCCAGGGCAGAAGGGAAAAACTGTTTTTT
>TRBJ2-7|NA|TRBV29-1|TRBD1
CSVDLDRVGEQYF
TGCAGCGTTGATTTGGACAGGGTCGGCGAGCAGTACTTC
>TRBJ1-2|few|TRBV5-4|NA
CASSPEELYGYTF
TGTGCCAGCAGCCCGGAGGAACTCTATGGCTACACCTTC
>TRBJ1-4|NA|TRBV5-8|TRBD1
CASSFLLTGRNEKLFF
TGTGCCAGCAGCTTTCTCTTGACAGGGCGGAATGAAAAACTGTTTTTT
>TRBJ1-2|once|TRBV6-5|NA
CASSYSAGVGYTF
TGTGCCAGCAGTTACTCTGCAGGGGTAGGCTACACCTTC
>TRBJ1-5|few|TRBV4-2|TRBD1
CASSQARVGRGRGQPQHF
TGTGCCAGCAGCCAAGCAAGGGTCGGCAGGGGGCGAGGACAGCCCCAGCATTTT
>TRBJ1-3|NA|TRBV7-2|NA
CASSLVRLHSGNTIYF
TGTGCCAGCAGCTTAGTCAGGTTACACTCTGGAAACACCATATATTTT
>TRBJ1-4|NA|TRBV9|NA
CASSVDGVGEKLFF
TGTGCCAGCAGCGTAGATGGAGTTGGTGAAAAACTGTTTTTT
>TRBJ1-2|NA|TRBV29-1|NA
CSVEAPLGYTF
TGCAGCGTTGAGGCCCCTTTAGGCTACACCTTC
>TRBJ2-3|NA|TRBV11-2|TRBD2
CASSKGLAGTDTQYF
TGTGCCAGCAGCAAGGGACTAGCGGGCACAGATACGCAGTATTTT